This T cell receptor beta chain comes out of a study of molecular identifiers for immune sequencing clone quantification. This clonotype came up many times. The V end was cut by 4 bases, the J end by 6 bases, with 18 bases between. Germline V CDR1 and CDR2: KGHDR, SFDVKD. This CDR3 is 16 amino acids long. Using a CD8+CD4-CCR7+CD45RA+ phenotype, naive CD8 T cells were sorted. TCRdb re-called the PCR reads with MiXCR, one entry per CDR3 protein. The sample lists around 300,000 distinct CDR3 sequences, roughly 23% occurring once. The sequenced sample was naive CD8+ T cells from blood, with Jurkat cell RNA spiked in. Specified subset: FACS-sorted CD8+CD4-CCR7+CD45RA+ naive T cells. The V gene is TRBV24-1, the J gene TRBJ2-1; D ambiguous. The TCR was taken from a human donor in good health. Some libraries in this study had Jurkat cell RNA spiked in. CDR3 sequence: CATSDHAGNPFNEQFF. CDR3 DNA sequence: TGTGCCACCAGTGACCACGCAGGTAATCCATTCAATGAGCAGTTCTTC.